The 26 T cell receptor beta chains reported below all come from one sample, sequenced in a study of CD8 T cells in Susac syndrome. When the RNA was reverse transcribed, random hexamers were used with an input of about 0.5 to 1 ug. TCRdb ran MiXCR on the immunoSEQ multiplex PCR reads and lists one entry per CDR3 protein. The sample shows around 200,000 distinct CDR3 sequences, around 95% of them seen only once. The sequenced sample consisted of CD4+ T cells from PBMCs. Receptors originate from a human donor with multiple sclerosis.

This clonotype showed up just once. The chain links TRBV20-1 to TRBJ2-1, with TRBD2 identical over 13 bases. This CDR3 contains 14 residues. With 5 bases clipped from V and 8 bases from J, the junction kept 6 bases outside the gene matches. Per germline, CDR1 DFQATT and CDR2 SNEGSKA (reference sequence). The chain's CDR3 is CSALGLAGNDEQFF. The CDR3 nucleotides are TGCAGTGCTTTGGGACTAGCGGGGAACGATGAGCAGTTCTTC.

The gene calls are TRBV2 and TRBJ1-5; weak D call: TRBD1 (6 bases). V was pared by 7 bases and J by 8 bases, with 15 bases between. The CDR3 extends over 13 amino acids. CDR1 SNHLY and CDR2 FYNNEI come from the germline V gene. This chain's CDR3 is CASKEDSWEPQHF. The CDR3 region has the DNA TGTGCCAGCAAGGAGGACAGCTGGGAGCCCCAGCATTTT.

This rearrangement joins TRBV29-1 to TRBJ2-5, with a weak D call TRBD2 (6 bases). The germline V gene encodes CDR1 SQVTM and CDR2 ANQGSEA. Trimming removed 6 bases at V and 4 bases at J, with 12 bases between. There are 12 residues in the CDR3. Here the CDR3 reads CSVLTGVETQYF. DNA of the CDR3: TGCAGCGTCCTCACGGGGGTAGAGACCCAGTACTTC.

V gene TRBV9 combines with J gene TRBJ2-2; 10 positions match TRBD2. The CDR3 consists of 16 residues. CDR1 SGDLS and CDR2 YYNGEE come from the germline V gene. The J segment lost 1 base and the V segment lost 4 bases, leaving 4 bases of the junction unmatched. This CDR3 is CASSPGLAENTGELFF. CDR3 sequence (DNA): TGTGCCAGCAGCCCAGGACTAGCGGAGAACACCGGGGAGCTGTTTTTT.

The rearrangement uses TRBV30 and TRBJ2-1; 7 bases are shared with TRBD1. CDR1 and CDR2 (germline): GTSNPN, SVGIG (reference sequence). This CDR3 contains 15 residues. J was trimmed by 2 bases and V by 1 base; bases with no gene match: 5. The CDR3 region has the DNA TGTGCCTGGAGTGCCAACAGGGGCGCCTACAATGAGCAGTTCTTC. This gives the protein CAWSANRGAYNEQFF.

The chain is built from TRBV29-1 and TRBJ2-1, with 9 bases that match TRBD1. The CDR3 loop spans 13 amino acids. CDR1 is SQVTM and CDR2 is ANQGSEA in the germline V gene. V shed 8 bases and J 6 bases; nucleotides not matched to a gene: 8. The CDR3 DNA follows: TGCAGCTCCGGACAGGGGTACAGCAATGAGCAGTTCTTC. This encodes CSSGQGYSNEQFF.

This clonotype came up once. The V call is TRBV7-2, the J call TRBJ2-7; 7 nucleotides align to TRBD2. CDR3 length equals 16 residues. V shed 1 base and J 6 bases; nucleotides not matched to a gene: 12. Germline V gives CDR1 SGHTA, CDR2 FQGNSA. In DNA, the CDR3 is TGTGCCAGCAGCTTAGACTGGGATAGGACTAGTACCGAGCAGTACTTC. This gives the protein CASSLDWDRTSTEQYF.

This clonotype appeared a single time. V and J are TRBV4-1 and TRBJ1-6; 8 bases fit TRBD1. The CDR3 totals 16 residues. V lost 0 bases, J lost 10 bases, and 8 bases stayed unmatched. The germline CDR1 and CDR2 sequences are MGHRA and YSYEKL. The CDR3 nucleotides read TGCGCCAGCAGCCAAGATCAGGACAGGGTCTGGTCACCCCTCCACTTT. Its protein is CASSQDQDRVWSPLHF.

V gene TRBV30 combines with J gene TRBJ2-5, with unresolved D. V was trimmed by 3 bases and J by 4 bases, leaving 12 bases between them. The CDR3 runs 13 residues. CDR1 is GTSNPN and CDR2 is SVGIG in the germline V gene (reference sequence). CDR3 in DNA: TGTGCCTGGAGCCCAACCAGGAGAGAGACCCAGTACTTC. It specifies CAWSPTRRETQYF.

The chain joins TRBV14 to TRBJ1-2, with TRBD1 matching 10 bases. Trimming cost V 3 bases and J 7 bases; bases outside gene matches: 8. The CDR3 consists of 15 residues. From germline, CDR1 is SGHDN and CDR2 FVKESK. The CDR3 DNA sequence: TGTGCCAGCAGCCACCCGGGACAGGGGAGTCGTGGCTACACCTTC. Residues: CASSHPGQGSRGYTF. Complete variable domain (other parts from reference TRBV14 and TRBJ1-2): EAGVTQFPSHSVIEKGQTVTLRCDPISGHDNLYWYRRVMGKEIKFLLHFVKESKQDESGMPNNRFLAERTGGTYSTLKVQPAELEDSGVYFCASSHPGQGSRGYTFGSGTRLTVV.

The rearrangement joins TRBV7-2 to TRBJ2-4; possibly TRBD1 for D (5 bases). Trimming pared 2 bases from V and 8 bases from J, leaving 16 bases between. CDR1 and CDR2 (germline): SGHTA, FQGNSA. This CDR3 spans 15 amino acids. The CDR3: CASSLPQGREDIQYF. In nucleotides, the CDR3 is TGTGCCAGCAGCTTACCCCAGGGTAGGGAAGACATTCAGTACTTC.

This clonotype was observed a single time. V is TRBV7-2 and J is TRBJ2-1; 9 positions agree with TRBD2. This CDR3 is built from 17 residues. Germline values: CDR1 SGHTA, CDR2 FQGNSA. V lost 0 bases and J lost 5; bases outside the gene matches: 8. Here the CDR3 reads CASSLAPTSGRNNEQFF. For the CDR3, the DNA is TGTGCCAGCAGCTTAGCCCCAACTAGCGGGCGAAACAATGAGCAGTTCTTC.

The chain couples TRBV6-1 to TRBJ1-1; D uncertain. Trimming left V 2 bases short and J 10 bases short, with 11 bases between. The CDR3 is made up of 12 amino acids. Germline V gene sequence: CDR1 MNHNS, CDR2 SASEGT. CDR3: CASSELGVGAFF. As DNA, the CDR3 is TGTGCCAGCAGTGAATTGGGAGTTGGAGCTTTCTTT.

CDR3 amino acids: CSARRDRDYGYTF. In nucleotides, the CDR3 is TGCAGTGCTAGAAGAGACAGAGACTATGGCTACACCTTC. The V call is TRBV20-1, the J call TRBJ1-2, with D possibly matching TRBD1 (5 bases). In germline, CDR1 is DFQATT, CDR2 SNEGSKA (reference sequence). V dropped 2 bases and J dropped 3 bases, with 10 bases sitting between them. The CDR3 totals 13 residues.

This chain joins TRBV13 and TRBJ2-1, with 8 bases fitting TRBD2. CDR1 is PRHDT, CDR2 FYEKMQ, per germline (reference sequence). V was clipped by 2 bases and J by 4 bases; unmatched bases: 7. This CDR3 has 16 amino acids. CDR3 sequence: CASSLRPASGYNEQFF. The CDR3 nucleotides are TGTGCCAGCAGCTTAAGGCCGGCTAGCGGGTACAATGAGCAGTTCTTC. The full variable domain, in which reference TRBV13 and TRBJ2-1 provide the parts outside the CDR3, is AAGVIQSPRHLIKEKRETATLKCYPIPRHDTVYWYQQGPGQDPQFLISFYEKMQSDKGSIPDRFSAQQFSDYHSELNMSSLELGDSALYFCASSLRPASGYNEQFFGPGTRLTVL.

CDR3 sequence (DNA): TGTGCCAGCAGCCACGTGGGGGGACAGGGGAAAAACATTCAGTACTTC. The encoded protein is CASSHVGGQGKNIQYF. This rearrangement joins TRBV7-9 to TRBJ2-4; 10 bases agree with TRBD1. This CDR3 is 16 amino acids long. Looked up from germline, CDR1 is SEHNR and CDR2 is FQNEAQ (reference sequence). V trimming: 5 bases; J trimming: 4 bases; junction bases outside the gene matches: 8. The full variable domain, rest sourced from reference TRBV7-9 and TRBJ2-4, is DTGVSQNPRHKITKRGQNVTFRCDPISEHNRLYWYRQTLGQGPEFLTYFQNEAQLEKSRLLSDRFSAERPKGSFSTLEIQRTEQGDSAMYLCASSHVGGQGKNIQYFGAGTRLSVL.

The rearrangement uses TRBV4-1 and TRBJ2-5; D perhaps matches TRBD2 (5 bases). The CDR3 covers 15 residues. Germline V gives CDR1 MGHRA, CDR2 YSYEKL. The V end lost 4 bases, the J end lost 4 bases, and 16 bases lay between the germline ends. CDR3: CASSPKVGGRETQYF. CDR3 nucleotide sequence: TGCGCCAGCAGCCCAAAAGTAGGAGGAAGAGAGACCCAGTACTTC.

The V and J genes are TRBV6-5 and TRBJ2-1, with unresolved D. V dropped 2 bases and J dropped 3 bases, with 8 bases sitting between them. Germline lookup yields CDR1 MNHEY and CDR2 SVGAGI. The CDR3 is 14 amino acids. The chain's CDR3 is CASSYQESYNEQFF. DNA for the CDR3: TGTGCCAGCAGTTACCAGGAGAGCTACAATGAGCAGTTCTTC.

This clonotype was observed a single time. CDR3 sequence: CASSLGPWGRGMNTEAFF. CDR3 DNA: TGTGCCAGCAGCTTGGGACCCTGGGGGCGCGGTATGAACACTGAAGCTTTCTTT. The genes are TRBV11-2 and TRBJ1-1, with D possibly matching TRBD1 (6 bases). The V and J ends lost 3 bases and 0 bases respectively, with 20 bases between them. The CDR3 consists of 18 residues. Germline CDR1 SGHAT, CDR2 FQNNGV.

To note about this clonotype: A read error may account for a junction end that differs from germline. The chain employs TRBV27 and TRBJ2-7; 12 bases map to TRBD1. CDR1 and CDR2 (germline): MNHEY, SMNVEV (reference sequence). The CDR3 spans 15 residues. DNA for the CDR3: TGTGCCAGCACTTTAGTAGGGACAGGGGGCGGCGAGCAGTACTTC. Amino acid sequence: CASTLVGTGGGEQYF.

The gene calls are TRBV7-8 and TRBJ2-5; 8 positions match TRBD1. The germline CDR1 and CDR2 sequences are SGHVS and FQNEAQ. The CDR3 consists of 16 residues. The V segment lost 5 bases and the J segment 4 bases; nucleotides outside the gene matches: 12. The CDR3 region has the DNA TGTGCCAGCAGCCTACCTCCGCATACAGGGGGAGAGACCCAGTACTTC. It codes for CASSLPPHTGGETQYF.

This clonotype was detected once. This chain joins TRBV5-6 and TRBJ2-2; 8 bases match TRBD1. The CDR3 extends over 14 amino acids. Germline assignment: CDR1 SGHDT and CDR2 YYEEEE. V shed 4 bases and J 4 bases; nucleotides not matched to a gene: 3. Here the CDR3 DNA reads TGTGCCAGCAGCCGGACAGGGCGCACCGGGGAGCTGTTTTTT. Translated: CASSRTGRTGELFF.

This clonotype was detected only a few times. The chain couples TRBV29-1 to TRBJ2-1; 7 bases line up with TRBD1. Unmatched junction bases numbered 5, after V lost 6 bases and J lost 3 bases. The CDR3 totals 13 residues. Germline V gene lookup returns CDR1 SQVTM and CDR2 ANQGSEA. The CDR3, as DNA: TGCAGCGTCAGGGACAGCAGCTACAATGAGCAGTTCTTC. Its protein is CSVRDSSYNEQFF.

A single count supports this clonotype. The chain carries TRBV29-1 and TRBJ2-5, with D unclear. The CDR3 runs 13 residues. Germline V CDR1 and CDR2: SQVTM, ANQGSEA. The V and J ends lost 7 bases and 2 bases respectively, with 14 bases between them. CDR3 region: CSAAESVQETQYF. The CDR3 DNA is TGCAGCGCTGCAGAATCGGTGCAAGAGACCCAGTACTTC.

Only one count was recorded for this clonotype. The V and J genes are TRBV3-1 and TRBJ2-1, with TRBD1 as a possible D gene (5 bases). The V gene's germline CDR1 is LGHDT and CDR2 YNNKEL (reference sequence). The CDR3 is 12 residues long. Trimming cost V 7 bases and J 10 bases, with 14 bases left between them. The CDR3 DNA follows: TGTGCCAGCAACCTAGGGGCTGGGGAGCAGTTCTTC. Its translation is CASNLGAGEQFF.

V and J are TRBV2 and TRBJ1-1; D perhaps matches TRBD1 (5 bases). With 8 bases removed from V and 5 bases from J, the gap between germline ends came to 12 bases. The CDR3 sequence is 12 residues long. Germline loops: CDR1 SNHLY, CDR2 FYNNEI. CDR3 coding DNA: TGTGCCAGCGGTAGAGGGGTTACTGAAGCTTTCTTT. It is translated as CASGRGVTEAFF.